Reported below is one TCR beta chain. Its specificity is not known. Assay used: immunoSEQ multiplex PCR; TCRdb lists only in-frame clones, some missing. The data contain tens of thousands of clones, approximately 91% of them singletons. This sample was taken from a study of OX40 agonist ivuxolimab in advanced cancers. Broader study findings: At 0.1 to 3.0 mg/kg, clonal expansion of CD4+ and CD8+ blood T cells had occurred by week 6.

Trimming took off 8 bases at V and 7 bases at J, with 14 bases between the two ends. CDR1 is SGHTA and CDR2 is FQGTGA in the germline V gene. This CDR3 contains 12 residues. This sequence originates from an adult with an advanced solid tumor such as melanoma, head and neck, liver or kidney cancer. This material consisted of CD4+ or CD8+ T cells sorted from blood, taken in a trial of the OX40 agonist ivuxolimab. V usage is TRBV7-3 and J usage is TRBJ2-5; TRBD2 is a possible D gene (5 bases). The CDR3 region has the DNA TGTGCCAGCTCGCCGGGGTCGGGGACCCAGTACTTC. Its protein is CASSPGSGTQYF.